This is a list of T cell receptor beta chains from one sample in a study of cytomegalovirus exposure and HLA in healthy donors. TCRdb keeps only in-frame clones here, not all; method: immunoSEQ multiplex PCR. This sample has about 160,000 clones, with around 76% found just once. The source material was PBMCs. The origin of the receptors is a man aged 55 to 70 in good health and CMV-seronegative. Each CDR3 is given with its conserved first and last residue. A D gene is named only where the DNA matches it firmly. Clone size is stated in some rows and not others, as once, few, many or a class when expanded.

cdr3_length	d_call	clone_size	v_call	j_call	cdr3_nt	cdr3_aa
15	.	.	TRBV6-1	TRBJ2-5	TGTGCCAGCAGTGAATACGGGGGAGCAGAGGAGACCCAGTACTTC	CASSEYGGAEETQYF
13	.	.	TRBV7-9	TRBJ1-6	TGTGCCAGCAGCTTAGGACAGGCTTCACCCCTCCACTTT	CASSLGQASPLHF
13	.	.	TRBV6-1	TRBJ1-1	TGTGCCAGCAGTCCGCGCATGAACACTGAAGCTTTCTTT	CASSPRMNTEAFF
15	.	once	TRBV7-9	TRBJ2-7	TGTGCCAGCAGTCGCGCCAGTAGCGGACTATACGAGCAGTACTTC	CASSRASSGLYEQYF
15	.	.	TRBV5-1	TRBJ1-4	TGCGCCAGCAGCTTGGAGGCGTCAGGGAGGGTGAAACCGTTTTTT	CASSLEASGRVKPFF
15	.	.	TRBV19	TRBJ1-4	TGTGCCAGTAGTACTCAAGGACAGCAAAATGAAAAACTGTTTTTT	CASSTQGQQNEKLFF
14	.	.	TRBV30	TRBJ1-5	TGTGCCTGGAGTGTACGGGTGGAGAGGCAGCCCCAGCATTTT	CAWSVRVERQPQHF
12	.	few	TRBV9	TRBJ2-3	TGTGCCAGCACCCGACAGGAGGATACGCAGTATTTT	CASTRQEDTQYF
13	TRBD1	once	TRBV29-1	TRBJ1-1	TGCAGCGTCGGACAGGTCATGAACACTGAAGCTTTCTTT	CSVGQVMNTEAFF
13	TRBD2	.	TRBV18	TRBJ2-5	TGTGCCAGCTGCCGGGACTATCAAGAGACCCAGTACTTC	CASCRDYQETQYF
17	TRBD1	.	TRBV4-1	TRBJ1-5	TGCGCCAGCAGCCAAACGGAAAATACAGGGGCTTGGGAGCCCCAGCATTTT	CASSQTENTGAWEPQHF
16	TRBD1	.	TRBV9	TRBJ2-1	TGTGCCAGCAGCGGCCTGGGACAGGGGTTCTACAATGAGCAGTTCTTC	CASSGLGQGFYNEQFF
13	TRBD2	.	TRBV7-9	TRBJ2-5	TGTGCCAGCATACGGGGGGAGGGAGAGACCCAGTACTTC	CASIRGEGETQYF
14	.	.	TRBV29-1	TRBJ2-7	TGCAGCGTTGAAGCCAGGGGTGGGAACTACGAGCAGTACTTC	CSVEARGGNYEQYF
15	TRBD2	.	TRBV6-5	TRBJ2-5	TGTGCCAGCAGCCCTCGCGGACTAGCGGGAGAGACCCAGTACTTC	CASSPRGLAGETQYF
17	.	.	TRBV29-1	TRBJ2-6	TGCAGCGTTGAAGATCTTAGGAGCAACTCTGGGGCCAACGTCCTGACTTTC	CSVEDLRSNSGANVLTF
16	TRBD2	few	TRBV5-4	TRBJ2-5	TGTGCCAGCAGGAAGGGACTAGCGGGGGAACAAGAGACCCAGTACTTC	CASRKGLAGEQETQYF
14	TRBD1	.	TRBV10-1	TRBJ2-7	TGCGCCAGCAGTGCCGAGACAGGGTCCTACGAGCAGTACTTC	CASSAETGSYEQYF
12	TRBD1	.	TRBV11-2	TRBJ1-4	TGTGCCAGCAGCTTAAATCAGGACAGGACAATTTTT	CASSLNQDRTIF
17	TRBD1	.	TRBV27	TRBJ2-2	TGTGCCAGCAGTTTATTGACAGGGGGCATAAACACCGGGGAGCTGTTTTTT	CASSLLTGGINTGELFF
20	TRBD1	.	TRBV14	TRBJ1-3	TGTGCCAGCAGCCAGGGTCCCGGGACAGGGGGTCGAAATTCTGGAAACACCATATATTTT	CASSQGPGTGGRNSGNTIYF
13	.	.	TRBV14	TRBJ2-7	TGTGCCAGCAGCCCTACCCCTTCCTACGAGCAGTACTTC	CASSPTPSYEQYF
17	.	.	TRBV23-1	TRBJ1-2	TGCGCCAGCAGTCGAGCGGAAACAGAAATAGCTAACTATGGCTACACCTTC	CASSRAETEIANYGYTF
15	TRBD2	.	TRBV7-7	TRBJ2-5	TGTGCCAGCAGCTCTAGCGGGGGATTGCCAGAGACCCAGTACTTC	CASSSSGGLPETQYF
15	TRBD1	few	TRBV19	TRBJ1-5	TGTGCCAGTAGTATATTCGGGACAGCTAATCAGCCCCAGCATTTT	CASSIFGTANQPQHF
18	TRBD2	.	TRBV9	TRBJ2-7	TGTGCCAGCAGCGTAGGTCCTAGCGGGGGGGCCGACTCCTACGAGCAGTACTTC	CASSVGPSGGADSYEQYF
14	.	few	TRBV2	TRBJ1-1	TGTGCCAGCAATGTGAGAGGGCCCGTCGGTGAAGCTTTCTTT	CASNVRGPVGEAFF
15	TRBD1	.	TRBV6-4	TRBJ1-2	TGTGCCAGCAGCCCTGGGACAGGGGTCGGCTATGGCTACACCTTC	CASSPGTGVGYGYTF